These 21 T cell receptor beta chains originate from one sample sequenced in a study of blood T cell repertoires in COVID-19 (dated by TCRdb to about 2020). Receptor amplification or capture employed the immunoSEQ multiplex PCR assay. TCRdb retrieved this table from immuneACCESS and kept in-frame rearrangements only. Not all clones are present; in checked studies, unresolved V genes account for under half, and no reason is known for the remainder. The sample yields around 430,000 clones; 85% to 90% were counted once. Approximately 9.3% of the sample rests with the top ten. The sequenced material came from PBMCs or T cells enriched from blood (not recorded which). These receptors were taken from a woman between 50 and 59 years old who had recovered from COVID-19.

The rearrangement links TRBV7-2 to TRBJ2-5, with 8 bases identical to TRBD1. Trimming took 4 bases from V and 2 from J; bases not matched to a gene: 6. The CDR3 has 15 residues. Germline lookup yields CDR1 SGHTA and CDR2 FQGNSA. The CDR3 DNA reads TGTGCCAGCAGCTCCACAGGGGGTGGGCAAGAGACCCAGTACTTC. This encodes CASSSTGGGQETQYF.

This clone occurred once. This rearrangement joins TRBV3-1 (or the pseudogene TRBV3-2) to TRBJ1-1; 7 bases are a match to TRBD1. CDR3 length: 16 amino acids. Germline-derived CDR1 and CDR2 are LGHDT and YNNKEL (reference sequence). Trimming removed 1 base from V and 1 base from J; junction bases left unmatched: 6. CDR3 bases: TGTGCCAGCAGCCAAGTTCTGGGACAGAGGAACACTGAAGCTTTCTTT. The encoded protein is CASSQVLGQRNTEAFF.

This chain uses TRBV5-1 with TRBJ2-3, with D possibly being TRBD2 (5 bases). CDR3 size: 16 residues. Germline V lookup: CDR1 SGHRS, CDR2 YFSETQ. V dropped 4 bases and J dropped 0 bases, with 15 bases sitting between them. CDR3 bases: TGCGCCAGCAGCCTTAAACTAGTCGCTAGCACAGATACGCAGTATTTT. It specifies CASSLKLVASTDTQYF.

The V call is TRBV15, the J call TRBJ2-7; tentative D call: TRBD2 (6 bases). Germline V CDR1 and CDR2: LNHNV, YYDKDF (reference sequence). The CDR3 contains 15 residues. V lost 1 base to trimming and J lost 5 bases, with 15 bases between them. DNA for the CDR3: TGTGCCACCAGCAGAGGGGCTAGCGTATACGACGAGCAGTACTTC. Its translation: CATSRGASVYDEQYF.

This chain joins TRBV4-1 and TRBJ1-5; no clear D gene. This CDR3 contains 17 residues. Germline CDR1 MGHRA, CDR2 YSYEKL. The V gene lost 0 bases and the J gene lost 0 bases, with 12 bases spanning the gap. Here the CDR3 DNA reads TGCGCCAGCAGCCAAGATTATCAGGACTATAGCAATCAGCCCCAGCATTTT. Translated: CASSQDYQDYSNQPQHF.

Details on this clone: Other DNA sequences of this sample code for an identical CDR3. The chain has TRBV5-1 and TRBJ1-1; TRBD1 is a possible D gene (6 bases). The germline gives CDR1 SGHRS, CDR2 YFSETQ. The CDR3 extends over 12 amino acids. The V gene lost 2 bases and the J gene lost 8 bases, with 10 bases spanning the gap. In DNA, the CDR3 is TGCGCCAGCAGCTTAACAGGGCAAGAAGCTTTCTTT. Translated: CASSLTGQEAFF.

The genes are TRBV9 and TRBJ1-2; the match to TRBD1 covers 8 bases. The CDR3 is 14 amino acids. The germline V gene has CDR1 SGDLS and CDR2 YYNGEE. Trimming at V came to 3 bases and at J to 8 bases, leaving 9 bases not matched to a gene. The CDR3 spells CASSARTGFHGYTF. CDR3 sequence (DNA): TGTGCCAGCAGCGCCCGGACAGGGTTCCACGGCTACACCTTC.

The chain links TRBV5-8 to TRBJ1-1, with TRBD1 matching over 11 bases. Trimming at V came to 2 bases and at J to 4 bases, leaving 7 bases not matched to a gene. In germline, CDR1 is SGHTS, CDR2 YDEGEE. This CDR3 has 16 amino acids. CDR3 protein: CASSFTGQGVGTEAFF. The CDR3 DNA follows: TGTGCCAGCAGCTTCACGGGACAGGGGGTCGGCACTGAAGCTTTCTTT.

The chain carries TRBV19 and TRBJ1-1; D ambiguous. The CDR3 loop spans 16 amino acids. CDR1 is LNHDA and CDR2 is SQIVND in the germline V gene (reference sequence). V dropped 3 bases and J dropped 0 bases, with 14 bases sitting between them. CDR3 protein: CASSISLAGLNTEAFF. DNA of the CDR3: TGTGCCAGTAGTATTAGTTTGGCAGGCTTGAACACTGAAGCTTTCTTT. Full variable domain (missing parts from reference TRBV19 and TRBJ1-1): DGGITQSPKYLFRKEGQNVTLSCEQNLNHDAMYWYRQDPGQGLRLIYYSQIVNDFQKGDIAEGYSVSREKKESFPLTVTSAQKNPTAFYLCASSISLAGLNTEAFFGQGTRLTVV.

The V gene is TRBV28, the J gene TRBJ1-3, with D maybe TRBD1 (5 bases). Germline V gene lookup returns CDR1 MDHEN and CDR2 SYDVKM. The V end was cut by 3 bases, the J end by 4 bases, with 13 bases between. CDR3 size: 15 residues. The DNA for the CDR3 is TGTGCCAGCAGTTTTCAGGGATCTTTGGGAAACACCATATATTTT. It is translated as CASSFQGSLGNTIYF.

This rearrangement joins TRBV7-8 to TRBJ2-3, with TRBD2 matching over 10 bases. This CDR3 comprises 17 residues. Trimming cost V 5 bases and J 8 bases; bases outside gene matches: 16. From germline, CDR1 is SGHVS and CDR2 FQNEAQ. For the CDR3, the DNA is TGTGCCAGCAGCGACCCGGGACTAGCGCCCCCGGAGGGTACGCAGTATTTT. Translating gives CASSDPGLAPPEGTQYF.

V is TRBV9 and J is TRBJ2-1, with TRBD1 matching 9 bases. The CDR3 extends over 16 amino acids. V dropped 4 bases and J dropped 4; count of bases not matched to a gene: 9. The V gene's germline CDR1 is SGDLS and CDR2 YYNGEE. In DNA, the CDR3 is TGTGCCAGCAGCCCACCGGGACAGGGTTTTTACAATGAGCAGTTCTTC. Amino acid sequence: CASSPPGQGFYNEQFF.

V gene TRBV10-3 combines with J gene TRBJ1-3, with unresolved D. V lost 10 bases and J 4 bases, leaving 11 bases between the germline ends. This CDR3 is 12 amino acids long. Germline CDR1 is ENHRY and CDR2 is SYGVKD. CDR3 region: CANGPGGNTIYF. In DNA form, the CDR3 reads TGTGCCAACGGGCCGGGGGGAAACACCATATATTTT.

V gene TRBV6-5 combines with J gene TRBJ1-5; D is perhaps TRBD1 (6 bases). The ends were cut back, 6 bases at V and 2 bases at J, with 14 bases in the middle. The germline V gene encodes CDR1 MNHEY and CDR2 SVGAGI. The CDR3 runs to 15 residues. The CDR3 DNA follows: TGTGCCAGCAGACGGACGAACAGGGGCAATCAGCCCCAGCATTTT. Protein sequence: CASRRTNRGNQPQHF.

The V call is TRBV10-3, the J call TRBJ1-1; 9 bases align to TRBD1. Germline-derived CDR1 and CDR2 are ENHRY and SYGVKD. The ends lost 7 bases at V and 4 bases at J; junction bases unmatched: 7. There are 14 residues in the CDR3. The DNA of the CDR3 is TGTGCCATCACCCTGGACAGGGGTGGCACTGAAGCTTTCTTT. This encodes CAITLDRGGTEAFF.

This clone has only a few counts. The chain links TRBV10-1 to TRBJ2-5; TRBD1 agrees at 10 bases. With V trimmed by 10 bases and J by 4 bases, 6 bases remained unmatched. Germline V gene sequence: CDR1 WNHNN, CDR2 SYGVQD (reference sequence). The CDR3 extends over 13 amino acids. CDR3: CATKRDRGETQYF. The CDR3 bases are TGCGCCACTAAGCGGGACAGGGGAGAGACCCAGTACTTC.

V and J are TRBV7-9 and TRBJ2-3; D unclear. CDR1 and CDR2 from the germline V gene are SEHNR and FQNEAQ (reference sequence). Deletions cut 5 bases from V and 0 bases from J, with 3 bases between. The CDR3 has 12 residues. CDR3 amino acids: CASSPSTDTQYF. The DNA of the CDR3 is TGTGCCAGCAGCCCTAGCACAGATACGCAGTATTTT.

The chain carries TRBV18 and TRBJ2-5, with 7 positions matching TRBD1. Germline loops: CDR1 KGHSH, CDR2 LQKENI. This CDR3 comprises 13 residues. The V and J ends lost 3 bases and 3 bases, in that order; junction bases with no gene match: 1. The CDR3, as DNA: TGTGCCAGCTCACCCGGGACAGAAGAGACCCAGTACTTC. Translating gives CASSPGTEETQYF.

The chain combines TRBV13 with TRBJ2-1; 8 bases are a match to TRBD1. From germline, CDR1 is PRHDT and CDR2 FYEKMQ (reference sequence). The CDR3 loop spans 15 amino acids. J was trimmed by 4 bases and V by 5 bases; bases with no gene match: 7. CDR3 amino acids: CASSHGTGTYNEQFF. In DNA, the CDR3 is TGTGCCAGCAGCCACGGGACAGGAACTTACAATGAGCAGTTCTTC.

The V gene is TRBV5-6, the J gene TRBJ1-6; maybe TRBD1 (5 bases). Germline CDR1 SGHDT, CDR2 YYEEEE. The V and J ends lost 2 bases and 8 bases respectively, with 8 bases between them. This CDR3 comprises 13 residues. CDR3 in amino acids: CASSFQGYSPLHF. The CDR3 nucleotides read TGTGCCAGCAGCTTCCAGGGATATTCACCCCTCCACTTT.

This clone appeared a few times. The chain links TRBV3-1 (or the pseudogene TRBV3-2) to TRBJ1-1; 7 bases are shared with TRBD1. V lost 0 bases, J lost 7 bases, and 2 bases stayed unmatched. CDR3 length: 13 residues. The germline gives CDR1 LGHDT, CDR2 YNNKEL (reference sequence). The CDR3 region is CASSQEGDSEAFF. The DNA for the CDR3 is TGTGCCAGCAGCCAAGAAGGGGACAGTGAAGCTTTCTTT.